The source of this T cell receptor (beta chain) is a study of regulatory T cells in long-lasting Graves disease (TCRdb year 2021). Concerning the study at large: In the newly diagnosed Graves' disease group, patients had been taking antithyroid drugs for less than 3 months. TCR sequencing covered some 13 persistent and around 20 newly diagnosed Graves' disease patients, around 35 samples in total. Peripheral blood TCR sequencing and RNA sequencing compared persistent Graves' disease patients with newly diagnosed Graves' disease patients. The study was conducted in China and was registered as a clinical trial.

A word on this clonotype: This receptor's antigen is unknown. A read error is possible here, since a much larger clone lies one base away.

The germline V gene sets CDR1 to SQVTM and CDR2 to ANQGSEA. There are 13 amino acids in the CDR3, from cysteine to phenylalanine inclusive. The read is trimmed to its CDR3 DNA, 39 bases read in frame from base 1. The library was built by means of multiplex PCR. Instrument used: Illumina HiSeq 4000. CDR3 regions were amplified by Arm-PCR with iRepertoire HTBI primers to construct TCR beta libraries. Gel purification was performed on PCR products prior to sequencing. The published analysis was carried out like this. Across samples, 62 TRBV and around 15 TRBJ segments were identified and used for gene usage analysis of CDR3 amino acid clonotypes. COPE and FqMerger were used to merge the filtered high-quality paired reads into contigs. BLAST was used to align contigs to the IMGT TRBV, TRBD and TRBJ reference genes, and CDR3 was defined following IMGT. Highly expanded clones were defined as clonotypes with a frequency above 0.1%. Repertoire diversity was measured by Shannon entropy, and V-J evenness by the Gini coefficient. A clonotype was considered public if more than one individual shared it. TCRdb took the public reads, trimmed them with fastp at Q25, ran MiXCR for clone calling and kept in-frame beta chains. Identical CDR3 proteins give one entry, which carries the most common genes and DNA. The V and J calls were not made by the authors but by TCRdb's processing. Recorded for this sample are around 240,000 distinct CDR3 sequences; around 19% of them occurred a single time. The top ten clones comprise 14% of the sample.

Interpreted using the paper, the time point label stands for: newly diagnosed GD, antithyroid drugs for less than 3 months. RNA was extracted from PBMCs in TRIzol for both TCR sequencing and RNA sequencing. The diagnosis of Graves' disease was made according to American Thyroid Association guidelines. The patients came from an endocrinology department in Xi'an, China. Each patient gave approximately 8.8 milliliters of peripheral blood, collected in an EDTA anticoagulant tube. Ficoll Paque Plus density gradient separation was used to isolate PBMCs, and no further T cell sorting was performed. An Agilent 2100 Bioanalyzer and agarose gel were used to assess RNA quality, and a NanoDrop 2000 was used to measure RNA concentration. Overall study outcomes, separate from this receptor: The authors acknowledged the small sample size as a limitation that may reduce accuracy. Preferential use of TRBV28, TRBJ1-2 and TRBJ2-5 was observed in persistent disease, whereas TRBV20-1 and TRBJ2-1 were favored in newly diagnosed disease. Persistent Graves' disease patients showed lower TCR Shannon entropy and fewer highly expanded clones than newly diagnosed patients, suggesting clonal expansion. The study examined only peripheral blood because the primary lesion, thyroid tissue, could not be accessed. More public clonotypes were shared among persistent patients (roughly 2,700) than among newly diagnosed patients (approximately 1,000). Only the TCR beta chain was sequenced and analyzed.

In addition, the sample was reused for a study of T cells in Graves' hyperthyroidism and ophthalmopathy. The other study reports the following: Stable Graves' hyperthyroidism was defined as no progression to ophthalmopathy during 18 months of follow-up. The hyperthyroidism patients were between 18 and 65 years old and newly diagnosed, with a disease duration of less than 2 months. The study excluded patients with uncontrolled infections, other autoimmune diseases, pregnancy or lactation. Diagnoses were based on clinical symptoms, serum thyroxine and TRAb, thyroid ultrasound and orbital computed tomography. A first-round RT-PCR of the TCR CDR3 used the HTBI primer set with the Qiagen OneStep RT-PCR kit. Most expanded thyroid clonotypes (frequency above 0.001) were also detected in blood, a finding suggesting that blood repertoires may reflect thyroid immune responses. Ophthalmopathy was separated from stable hyperthyroidism by a 13 V-J signature model, with approximately 85% sensitivity and about 81% specificity obtained in cross-validation and 80%/75% obtained in testing. During validation, the model predicted progression to ophthalmopathy a median of around 6 months ahead of onset, with roughly 65% sensitivity and under 85% specificity. TCR V-J signatures able to tell the groups apart were searched for in a discovery cohort of 90 to 100 patients, of whom over 40 had Graves' ophthalmopathy and 57 had stable Graves' hyperthyroidism. Prospective prediction of ophthalmopathy was tested in an independent validation cohort consisting of 18 to 20 hyperthyroidism patients and more than 15 patients who later progressed to ophthalmopathy. The 90 to 100 discovery patients were randomly divided into training and test sets at a 7:3 ratio. In addition, the study compared T-cell repertoires in thyroid tissue and in blood from six Graves' hyperthyroidism patients. After sampling, hyperthyroidism patients received methimazole starting at 30 mg daily, and ophthalmopathy patients received high-dose intravenous methylprednisolone. The libraries were constructed in a second round of multiplex PCR and then size-selected and purified. Paired-end sequencing of the libraries was performed with 100 bp reads on an Illumina HiSeq2000. Raw data were processed with SOAPnuke, discarding reads with adapters, uncalled bases, mean Phred below 15, or no exact constant-primer or identifier match. COPE v1.2.5 was used to merge the high-quality paired reads, and each unique nucleotide sequence was defined as a clonotype. MiTCR v1.1 was used to align the clonotypes against IMGT TRBV, TRBD and TRBJ reference segments. The analysis included only V-J combinations with a frequency above 0.0001, which together covered roughly 99% of the repertoires. The TCS score was defined as F50 (clonal expansion) divided by E x V (chaos), with BLOSUM62-based TCRdist calculated between CDR3 peptides within each V-J. Welch's t-statistics and random forest reduced 500 to 550 V-J features to some 14, which were used in a naive Bayes classifier (R e1071). No statistical method was used to set the sample size in advance, and investigators knew the group allocation. The paper describes TCR Vbeta CDR3 sequencing of about 140 peripheral blood samples, made up of 43 ophthalmopathy patients, around 78 hyperthyroidism patients and about 17 progressor patients.

This material consisted of peripheral blood mononuclear cells (PBMCs), taken at new diagnosis, from a patient treated with antithyroid drugs. The source of this sequence is a woman aged 25 to 39 with Graves disease. Donor details come from another sample of the same person, matched by shared clones. The chain is assembled from TRBV29-1 and TRBJ1-2; the junction holds 10 bases that match TRBD1. The CDR3 region: CSGGQGVGYGYAF. The nucleotides are TGCAGCGGCGGACAGGGGGTTGGCTATGGCTACGCCTTC.